Each of the 21 T cell receptor beta chains below was sequenced from the same sample in a study of shared clonotypes between healthy human individuals. Generated by immunoSEQ multiplex PCR, the TCRdb table keeps only in-frame clones and is missing some. The sample includes hundreds of thousands of clones, more than 70% seen only once; the top ten take around 1.8%. The sequenced material came from memory CD4+ T cells sorted from blood. Documented subset: CD45RA-negative fraction. All receptors derive from a woman aged 25 to 45 in good health.

The chain has TRBV9 and TRBJ2-2; 8 positions agree with TRBD2. The J segment lost 6 bases and the V segment lost 0 bases, leaving 7 bases of the junction unmatched. This CDR3 comprises 16 residues. CDR1 and CDR2 (germline): SGDLS, YYNGEE. The CDR3 coding sequence is TGTGCCAGCAGCGTAGCGGGAGGGTTCAAGGCCGGGGAGCTGTTTTTT. It yields the protein CASSVAGGFKAGELFF.

The V call is TRBV19, the J call TRBJ2-1, with a weak D call TRBD2 (6 bases). Trimming pared 9 bases from V and 2 bases from J, leaving 17 bases between. The CDR3 runs to 15 residues. Looked up from germline, CDR1 is LNHDA and CDR2 is SQIVND (reference sequence). This chain's CDR3 is CASHKGGAPYNEQFF. DNA of the CDR3: TGTGCCAGCCATAAGGGCGGGGCTCCCTACAATGAGCAGTTCTTC.

The sample holds a few counts of this clone. V and J are TRBV14 and TRBJ2-7, with 7 bases matching TRBD2. Trimming took 3 bases from V and 6 from J; bases not matched to a gene: 11. From germline, CDR1 is SGHDN and CDR2 FVKESK. CDR3 length: 15 residues. CDR3 sequence: CASSQSSGVLGEQYF. CDR3 sequence (DNA): TGTGCCAGCAGCCAGTCTAGCGGAGTGTTGGGCGAGCAGTACTTC. The whole variable domain, remainder taken from reference TRBV14 and TRBJ2-7, is EAGVTQFPSHSVIEKGQTVTLRCDPISGHDNLYWYRRVMGKEIKFLLHFVKESKQDESGMPNNRFLAERTGGTYSTLKVQPAELEDSGVYFCASSQSSGVLGEQYFGPGTRLTVT.

The V call is TRBV9, the J call TRBJ2-3, with 10 bases aligning to TRBD2. Germline CDR1 and CDR2: SGDLS and YYNGEE. The CDR3 covers 16 residues. J was trimmed by 3 bases and V by 0 bases; bases with no gene match: 4. The CDR3 DNA follows: TGTGCCAGCAGCGTAGCTCTAGCGGGAGTTACAGATACGCAGTATTTT. Encoded protein: CASSVALAGVTDTQYF. The whole variable domain, remainder taken from reference TRBV9 and TRBJ2-3, is DSGVTQTPKHLITATGQRVTLRCSPRSGDLSVYWYQQSLDQGLQFLIQYYNGEERAKGNILERFSAQQFPDLHSELNLSSLELGDSALYFCASSVALAGVTDTQYFGPGTRLTVL.

This clone was observed a handful of times. The chain carries TRBV7-9 and TRBJ1-2, with D maybe TRBD1 (5 bases). Between the trimmed V and J ends, which lost 6 bases and 8 bases, there was a span of 19 bases. The CDR3 is 14 residues long. Germline CDR1 reads SEHNR; CDR2 reads FQNEAQ (reference sequence). The CDR3 protein is CASSLIGDRGGYTF. Here the CDR3 DNA reads TGTGCCAGCAGTTTGATAGGGGACCGTGGCGGCTACACCTTC.

The CDR3 DNA is TGCGCCAGCAGCTTGGACGTCGCCTATGGCTACACCTTC. Translating gives CASSLDVAYGYTF. This chain connects TRBV5-1 to TRBJ1-2; D gene unclear. The CDR3 length is 13 residues. V shed 0 bases and J shed 4 bases, with 7 bases lying between them. Looked up from germline, CDR1 is SGHRS and CDR2 is YFSETQ.

This chain connects TRBV27 to TRBJ2-7; TRBD1 matches at 7 bases. The trim removed 0 bases at V and 3 bases at J, leaving 2 bases unmatched. CDR3 length: 14 residues. Germline-derived CDR1 and CDR2 are MNHEY and SMNVEV (reference sequence). The CDR3 loop is CASSLSGGHYEQYF. CDR3 DNA sequence: TGTGCCAGCAGTTTATCAGGGGGCCACTACGAGCAGTACTTC.

This chain uses TRBV6-5 with TRBJ2-7, with 8 bases that match TRBD2. The CDR3 extends over 16 amino acids. Germline lookup yields CDR1 MNHEY and CDR2 SVGAGI. With V trimmed by 0 bases and J by 5 bases, 9 bases remained unmatched. The CDR3 here is CASSYSSVSGNHEQYF. CDR3 in DNA: TGTGCCAGCAGTTACTCGAGCGTTAGCGGGAATCACGAGCAGTACTTC.

The chain is built from TRBV10-1 and TRBJ2-7, with a possible D match to TRBD1 (6 bases). V was clipped by 0 bases and J by 9 bases, with 15 bases between them. CDR1 is WNHNN and CDR2 is SYGVQD in the germline V gene (reference sequence). The CDR3 sequence is 14 residues long. CDR3 coding DNA: TGCGCCAGCAGTGAGTCCACAGGGCGCCCAAGGCAGTACTTC. It is translated as CASSESTGRPRQYF.

This clone has more than one count but fewer than ten. The gene calls are TRBV10-3 and TRBJ2-1; 7 positions match TRBD2. This CDR3 has 15 amino acids. With V trimmed by 2 bases and J by 3 bases, 4 bases remained unmatched. CDR1 and CDR2 from the germline V gene are ENHRY and SYGVKD. CDR3 coding DNA: TGTGCCATCAGTGAGGGGACTATGGGCTACAATGAGCAGTTCTTC. This translates into CAISEGTMGYNEQFF.

This clone has only one observation. This sequence joins TRBV4-2 and TRBJ2-2; TRBD2 might be the D (6 bases). The germline gives CDR1 LGHNA, CDR2 YNFKEQ. The CDR3 spans 16 residues. Deletions cut 1 base from V and 1 base from J, with 10 bases between. CDR3 DNA: TGTGCCAGCAGCCAAGGGACTACCTGGAACACCGGGGAGCTGTTTTTT. Residues: CASSQGTTWNTGELFF.

This clone came up once. The chain carries TRBV5-5 and TRBJ2-2; the D gene is possibly TRBD2 (6 bases). Trimming left V 6 bases short and J 6 bases short, with 27 bases between. The CDR3 runs 18 residues. Germline V gene sequence: CDR1 SGHKS, CDR2 YYEKEE (reference sequence). This chain's CDR3 is CASNQGAITSSFAGELFF. The CDR3 DNA follows: TGTGCCAGCAACCAAGGGGCCATCACTAGCAGTTTTGCCGGGGAGCTGTTTTTT.

V gene TRBV2 combines with J gene TRBJ1-3; 9 nucleotides match TRBD1. Germline-derived CDR1 and CDR2 are SNHLY and FYNNEI. This CDR3 has 14 residues. Trimming cost V 8 bases and J 5 bases; bases outside gene matches: 7. The CDR3 DNA reads as TGTGCCAGCCAGCAGACAGGGGGAAGAAACACCATATATTTT. Protein sequence: CASQQTGGRNTIYF.

This sequence joins TRBV7-2 and TRBJ2-5; a possible D gene is TRBD2 (5 bases). Germline CDR1 and CDR2: SGHTA and FQGNSA. The CDR3 has 15 residues. Trimming left V 2 bases short and J 5 bases short, with 15 bases between. DNA of the CDR3: TGTGCCAGCAGCTTAACCCGGGGTTATACGGAGACCCAGTACTTC. Its translation: CASSLTRGYTETQYF.

The chain has TRBV6-6 and TRBJ2-7, with D hard to call. The CDR3 length is 14 residues. Germline V gene lookup returns CDR1 MNHNY and CDR2 SVGAGI (reference sequence). The V and J ends lost 7 bases and 7 bases respectively, with 20 bases between them. The CDR3 DNA follows: TGTGCCAGCACCAGAGACCCGCAGGTTGGGGAGCAGTACTTC. It is translated as CASTRDPQVGEQYF.

This clone turned up a few times. The genes are TRBV29-1 and TRBJ1-2; TRBD1 is a possible D gene (5 bases). The germline V gene encodes CDR1 SQVTM and CDR2 ANQGSEA. The CDR3 contains 15 residues. Trimming left V 0 bases short and J 7 bases short, with 18 bases between. The CDR3 DNA reads TGCAGCGTTGAAGATCGGGGCAGGGCAATCGGTGGCTACACCTTC. Translated, it gives CSVEDRGRAIGGYTF.

This rearrangement joins TRBV29-1 to TRBJ2-3; 9 nucleotides agree with TRBD2. This CDR3 comprises 14 residues. V shed 5 bases and J 8 bases; nucleotides not matched to a gene: 11. Germline V lookup: CDR1 SQVTM, CDR2 ANQGSEA. CDR3 coding DNA: TGCAGCGTTTTGGATTTGCGGGAGGGGAGTACGCAGTATTTT. This translates into CSVLDLREGSTQYF.

The V gene is TRBV19, the J gene TRBJ1-2; 7 nucleotides agree with TRBD1. Per germline, CDR1 LNHDA and CDR2 SQIVND (reference sequence). The CDR3 totals 12 residues. After removal of 3 bases from V and 8 bases from J, the junction contained 3 bases not matched to a gene. CDR3 sequence (DNA): TGTGCCAGTAGTATTACAGGGGTAGGCTACACCTTC. As protein: CASSITGVGYTF. The variable domain in full, with the rest retrieved from reference TRBV19 and TRBJ1-2, is DGGITQSPKYLFRKEGQNVTLSCEQNLNHDAMYWYRQDPGQGLRLIYYSQIVNDFQKGDIAEGYSVSREKKESFPLTVTSAQKNPTAFYLCASSITGVGYTFGSGTRLTVV.

This clone was found a few times. The gene calls are TRBV27 and TRBJ1-1, with 7 bases identical to TRBD1. The J segment lost 5 bases and the V segment lost 7 bases, leaving 13 bases of the junction unmatched. This CDR3 has 15 amino acids. The germline gives CDR1 MNHEY, CDR2 SMNVEV (reference sequence). The CDR3 here is CASTPMTGRGTEAFF. The CDR3 DNA follows: TGTGCCAGCACCCCCATGACAGGGAGAGGTACTGAAGCTTTCTTT.

The chain couples TRBV18 to TRBJ2-5; D possibly corresponds to TRBD1 (5 bases). Germline CDR1 and CDR2: KGHSH and LQKENI. With 0 bases removed from V and 1 base from J, the gap between germline ends came to 6 bases. There are 14 residues in the CDR3. The DNA for the CDR3 is TGTGCCAGCTCACCACCTACAGGCCAAGAGACCCAGTACTTC. Its translation: CASSPPTGQETQYF.

This clone was counted a single time. The chain links TRBV27 to TRBJ2-3; TRBD1 aligns across 7 bases. The CDR3 is 15 residues long. V lost 6 bases, J lost 1 base, and 7 bases stayed unmatched. The germline CDR1 and CDR2 sequences are MNHEY and SMNVEV (reference sequence). The CDR3 protein is CASSYQGERTDTQYF. The DNA for the CDR3 is TGTGCCAGCAGCTACCAGGGGGAACGCACAGATACGCAGTATTTT.